The clone carrying this T cell receptor (beta chain) was seen a handful of times. What it binds is not known. The germline gives CDR1 MNHEY, CDR2 SMNVEV (reference sequence). Trimming at V came to 2 bases and at J to 6 bases, leaving 6 bases not matched to a gene. This CDR3 has 15 residues. In the PCR, 60 Vbeta and 13 Jbeta primers were used. Clones were read by immunoSEQ multiplex PCR, and TCRdb kept only the in-frame ones, dropping some. Of some 120,000 clones listed, roughly 70% are singletons. This sample stems from a study of cytomegalovirus exposure and HLA in healthy donors. Points from the study as a whole: By a later analysis, the bulk of CMV-associated TCR beta chains appeared HLA-restricted.

Sequencing used PBMCs. This sequence originates from a woman aged 40 to 50 in good health and CMV-seropositive. The V call is TRBV27, the J call TRBJ2-7; 11 nucleotides align to TRBD2. The DNA for the CDR3 is TGTGCCAGCAGTTTAATAACTAGCGGGAGTGGCGAGCAGTACTTC. Translated: CASSLITSGSGEQYF.